The next 27 T cell receptor beta chains were all read from a single sample in a study of blood T cell repertoires in COVID-19. Libraries were prepared by immunoSEQ multiplex PCR; TCRdb keeps only in-frame clonotypes and omits some of them. This sample carries some 53,000 clones, about 90% of them seen once, and the ten largest clones take approximately 15%. The sequencing input was peripheral blood. Receptor source: a human donor with active COVID-19. The donor label of this sample is uncertain.

The chain uses TRBV11-2 and TRBJ2-2; 9 bases are a match to TRBD1. The V and J ends lost 5 bases and 7 bases, in that order; junction bases with no gene match: 5. From germline, CDR1 is SGHAT and CDR2 FQNNGV. This CDR3 is built from 14 residues. The CDR3 reads CASSIGTGSGELFF. CDR3 sequence (DNA): TGTGCCAGCAGCATCGGGACAGGGAGCGGGGAGCTGTTTTTT.

In this sample, this clone turned up once. This chain joins TRBV11-2 and TRBJ2-3; 14 positions match TRBD2. The CDR3 is 15 amino acids. CDR1 and CDR2 from the germline V gene are SGHAT and FQNNGV. With 5 bases clipped from V and 9 bases from J, the junction kept 7 bases outside the gene matches. For the CDR3, the DNA is TGTGCCAGCAGCGTGACCGGGACTAGCGGGGGCACGCAGTATTTT. Protein: CASSVTGTSGGTQYF. The full variable domain, in which reference TRBV11-2 and TRBJ2-3 provide the parts outside the CDR3, is EAGVAQSPRYKIIEKRQSVAFWCNPISGHATLYWYQQILGQGPKLLIQFQNNGVVDDSQLPKDRFSAERLKGVDSTLKIQPAKLEDSAVYLCASSVTGTSGGTQYFGPGTRLTVL.

The chain combines TRBV2 with TRBJ1-1; possible D gene TRBD1, 5 bases. Germline CDR1 SNHLY, CDR2 FYNNEI. The CDR3 is made up of 14 amino acids. Trimming removed 5 bases from V and 0 bases from J, with 10 bases in between. Here the CDR3 DNA reads TGTGCCAGCAGTTTTGACAGCCTGAACACTGAAGCTTTCTTT. As protein: CASSFDSLNTEAFF.

V usage is TRBV4-1 and J usage is TRBJ2-7; TRBD2 matches 9 bases. Germline V gene sequence: CDR1 MGHRA, CDR2 YSYEKL. CDR3 size: 16 residues. The V and J ends lost 0 bases and 2 bases, in that order; junction bases with no gene match: 5. For the CDR3, the DNA is TGCGCCAGCAGCCAAGATTGGCGGGAGGGAGCCTACGAGCAGTACTTC. Its translation is CASSQDWREGAYEQYF.

As for this clone: The same CDR3 is also encoded by other DNA sequences in this sample. This chain connects TRBV9 to TRBJ1-2; tentatively, D is TRBD1 (5 bases). This CDR3 has 13 residues. Germline CDR1 SGDLS, CDR2 YYNGEE. V was trimmed by 0 bases and J by 4 bases, leaving 7 bases between them. The CDR3 DNA follows: TGTGCCAGCAGCGTAGACCAGGGCTATGGCTACACCTTC. Its protein product is CASSVDQGYGYTF.

The rearrangement links TRBV11-3 to TRBJ2-5, with 12 bases fitting TRBD1. Trimming took 5 bases from V and 5 from J; bases not matched to a gene: 15. This CDR3 region has 18 residues. Germline CDR1 SGHNT, CDR2 YENEEA. CDR3 coding DNA: TGTGCCAGCAGCCCCCGTGGGGACAGGGGGCTGAATGGTGAGACCCAGTACTTC. The encoded protein is CASSPRGDRGLNGETQYF. Full variable domain (missing parts from reference TRBV11-3 and TRBJ2-5): EAGVVQSPRYKIIEKKQPVAFWCNPISGHNTLYWYLQNLGQGPELLIRYENEEAVDDSQLPKDRFSAERLKGVDSTLKIQPAELGDSAVYLCASSPRGDRGLNGETQYFGPGTRLLVL.

The chain carries TRBV7-9 and TRBJ1-5; D may be TRBD1 (6 bases). CDR3 size: 15 residues. Trimming took off 5 bases at V and 3 bases at J, with 14 bases between the two ends. The V gene's germline CDR1 is SEHNR and CDR2 FQNEAQ (reference sequence). CDR3 DNA: TGTGCCAGCAGCGTAGGGGACACGCCCAATCAGCCCCAGCATTTT. Protein sequence: CASSVGDTPNQPQHF.

V gene TRBV11-1 combines with J gene TRBJ1-4; D gene uncertain. Trimming removed 6 bases from V and 3 bases from J, with 11 bases in between. Germline CDR1 reads SGHAT; CDR2 reads FQDESV (reference sequence). This CDR3 has 14 residues. This CDR3 reads CASRKGGPNEKLFF. The CDR3 region has the DNA TGTGCCAGCAGGAAGGGAGGACCTAATGAAAAACTGTTTTTT.

This clone was observed once. The chain combines TRBV6-2 or TRBV6-3 with TRBJ1-2; D is possibly TRBD1 (5 bases). Germline V gene lookup returns CDR1 MNHEY and CDR2 SVGEGT. V lost 3 bases, J lost 2 bases, and 13 bases lay in between. This CDR3 is 15 amino acids long. For the CDR3, the DNA is TGTGCCAGCAGTTATGCTCAGGGCGGCAACTATGGCTACACCTTC. Protein product: CASSYAQGGNYGYTF.

The chain has TRBV18 and TRBJ1-5, with TRBD1 as a possible D gene (6 bases). The CDR3 runs 15 residues. Germline lookup yields CDR1 KGHSH and CDR2 LQKENI. The V and J ends lost 6 bases and 3 bases respectively, with 15 bases between them. CDR3 loop: CASSHGHRDNQPQHF. The CDR3 DNA follows: TGTGCCAGCTCCCACGGGCACAGGGACAATCAGCCCCAGCATTTT.

The chain recombines TRBV9 with TRBJ2-2; tentative D call: TRBD2 (6 bases). Deletions cut 4 bases from V and 0 bases from J, with 25 bases between. Germline V lookup: CDR1 SGDLS, CDR2 YYNGEE. This CDR3 comprises 20 residues. CDR3 nucleotide sequence: TGTGCCAGCAGCCGAGGGATACTAGCCCTTAGTAGTTCGAACACCGGGGAGCTGTTTTTT. Its protein product is CASSRGILALSSSNTGELFF.

CDR3 in DNA: TGTGCCAGCACCTCCCTCAAAACGGCCTACGAGCAGTACTTC. Its translation: CASTSLKTAYEQYF. This chain connects TRBV7-9 to TRBJ2-7; D gene unclear. The CDR3 totals 14 residues. The germline V gene has CDR1 SEHNR and CDR2 FQNEAQ (reference sequence). V was cut by 7 bases and J by 2 bases, with 15 bases left in between.

The chain carries TRBV13 and TRBJ2-7, with D possibly being TRBD2 (6 bases). V was pared by 5 bases and J by 2 bases, with 10 bases between. The germline V gene encodes CDR1 PRHDT and CDR2 FYEKMQ (reference sequence). The CDR3 sequence is 13 residues long. This chain's CDR3 is CASSMGLTYEQYF. CDR3 coding DNA: TGTGCCAGCAGCATGGGACTTACCTACGAGCAGTACTTC.

The rearrangement links TRBV18 to TRBJ1-1; D is possibly TRBD1 (5 bases). The germline V gene encodes CDR1 KGHSH and CDR2 LQKENI. This CDR3 is 13 amino acids long. V was pared by 6 bases and J by 1 base, with 9 bases between. CDR3 protein: CASSNDRNTEAFF. DNA for the CDR3: TGTGCCAGCTCGAACGACAGGAACACTGAAGCTTTCTTT.

This rearrangement joins TRBV7-9 to TRBJ2-1; TRBD1 aligns across 9 bases. The V gene end was trimmed by 8 bases and the J gene end by 9 bases; junction bases not matched to a gene: 11. The CDR3 is 14 residues long. Germline V lookup: CDR1 SEHNR, CDR2 FQNEAQ (reference sequence). The DNA for the CDR3 is TGTGCCAGCGCCTGGGGGGACAGGGTTGCTGAGCAGTTCTTC. Translated, it gives CASAWGDRVAEQFF.

The rearrangement joins TRBV5-8 to TRBJ2-5; 10 bases match TRBD2. Germline lookup yields CDR1 SGHTS and CDR2 YDEGEE. V shed 2 bases, J shed 1 base, and the junction held 5 bases outside the gene matches. This CDR3 comprises 16 residues. The CDR3 DNA sequence: TGTGCCAGCAGCTTCCAGCGGGGGGGCCTCCAAGAGACCCAGTACTTC. This gives the protein CASSFQRGGLQETQYF. Full variable domain (rest looked up from reference TRBV5-8 and TRBJ2-5): EAGVTQSPTHLIKTRGQQATLRCSPISGHTSVYWYQQALGLGLQFLLWYDEGEERNRGNFPPRFSGRQFPNYSSELNVNALELEDSALYLCASSFQRGGLQETQYFGPGTRLLVL.

The chain recombines TRBV4-1 with TRBJ1-1; 7 nucleotides match TRBD1. With 2 bases clipped from V and 2 bases from J, the junction kept 5 bases outside the gene matches. This CDR3 is 15 amino acids long. Germline-derived CDR1 and CDR2 are MGHRA and YSYEKL. CDR3 protein: CASSQRGTVNTEAFF. CDR3 nucleotides: TGCGCCAGCAGCCAACGCGGGACAGTAAACACTGAAGCTTTCTTT.

The gene calls are TRBV7-3 and TRBJ2-7; D possibly corresponds to TRBD1 (5 bases). V lost 2 bases to trimming and J lost 4 bases, with 9 bases between them. Germline CDR1 reads SGHTA; CDR2 reads FQGTGA. The CDR3 extends over 13 amino acids. The CDR3: CASSLQGGYEQYF. CDR3 DNA: TGTGCCAGCAGCTTACAGGGTGGGTACGAGCAGTACTTC.

The rearrangement uses TRBV4-3 and TRBJ2-2; D is undetermined. The V gene's germline CDR1 is LGHNA and CDR2 YSLEER. Trimming stripped 1 base from V and 2 bases from J, with 5 bases between. The CDR3 contains 14 residues. This CDR3 is CASSQGLNTGELFF. The CDR3 nucleotides read TGCGCCAGCAGCCAAGGGCTTAACACCGGGGAGCTGTTTTTT.

The V and J genes are TRBV7-2 and TRBJ1-6; tentative D call: TRBD1 (6 bases). Germline assignment: CDR1 SGHTA and CDR2 FQGNSA. Trimming stripped 5 bases from V and 5 bases from J, with 10 bases between. The CDR3 runs 14 residues. The CDR3 region has the DNA TGTGCCAGCAGCCAATACAGGGATAATTCACCCCTCCACTTT. It specifies CASSQYRDNSPLHF.

The V gene is TRBV18, the J gene TRBJ1-3; 7 positions agree with TRBD1. The CDR3 consists of 16 residues. J lost 0 bases, V lost 3 bases, and 5 bases had no gene match. Germline CDR1 KGHSH, CDR2 LQKENI. Written as DNA, the CDR3 is TGTGCCAGCTCACCTAGACAGGGAAGCTCTGGAAACACCATATATTTT. As protein: CASSPRQGSSGNTIYF.

This clone showed up just a few times. The J gene is TRBJ2-1, the V gene TRBV5-5; possible D gene TRBD2, 5 bases. V lost 6 bases and J 6 bases, leaving 19 bases between the germline ends. The CDR3 consists of 15 residues. CDR1 is SGHKS and CDR2 is YYEKEE in the germline V gene (reference sequence). DNA for the CDR3: TGTGCCAGCACCTGGACTCACCTCACGGCCAATGAGCAGTTCTTC. This encodes CASTWTHLTANEQFF.

The J gene is TRBJ1-1, the V gene TRBV4-2; D is uncertain. V was clipped by 1 base and J by 8 bases, with 17 bases between them. CDR3 length: 15 amino acids. The germline V gene encodes CDR1 LGHNA and CDR2 YNFKEQ. CDR3 region: CASSQGHSLVQEAFF. Here the CDR3 DNA reads TGTGCCAGCAGCCAAGGCCACTCCCTAGTCCAGGAAGCTTTCTTT.

This clone showed up just once. The chain is built from TRBV6-5 and TRBJ2-2; 11 nucleotides line up with TRBD2. This CDR3 comprises 15 residues. Trimming cost V 6 bases and J 4 bases; bases outside gene matches: 4. From germline, CDR1 is MNHEY and CDR2 SVGAGI. CDR3 coding DNA: TGTGCCAGCAGGCGACTAGCGGGGACCACCGGGGAGCTGTTTTTT. Translating it yields CASRRLAGTTGELFF.

V usage is TRBV7-2 and J usage is TRBJ1-1, with D perhaps matching TRBD1 (6 bases). The CDR3 covers 13 residues. CDR1 and CDR2 (germline): SGHTA, FQGNSA. The ends were cut back, 5 bases at V and 4 bases at J, with 11 bases in the middle. CDR3 nucleotide sequence: TGTGCCAGCAGCGCACAGGGTATCACTGAAGCTTTCTTT. Translation gives CASSAQGITEAFF. Full variable domain (outside the CDR3, taken from reference TRBV7-2 and TRBJ1-1): GAGVSQSPSNKVTEKGKDVELRCDPISGHTALYWYRQSLGQGLEFLIYFQGNSAPDKSGLPSDRFSAERTGGSVSTLTIQRTQQEDSAVYLCASSAQGITEAFFGQGTRLTVV.

V gene TRBV6-5 combines with J gene TRBJ2-7; weak D call: TRBD1 (6 bases). The germline V gene has CDR1 MNHEY and CDR2 SVGAGI. This CDR3 has 11 amino acids. V lost 11 bases and J lost 6, with 14 bases in between. The DNA of the CDR3 is TGTGCCTCCAACCAAGGGGGCGAGCAGTACTTC. It codes for CASNQGGEQYF.

The rearrangement links TRBV19 to TRBJ1-4; tentative D call: TRBD1 (5 bases). Germline values: CDR1 LNHDA, CDR2 SQIVND (reference sequence). There are 15 residues in the CDR3. With 9 bases removed from V and 11 bases from J, the gap between germline ends came to 25 bases. Written as DNA, the CDR3 is TGTGCCAGCTCGCGGGGGACCCGGCCTGTGGAGAAACTGTTTTTT. Amino acid sequence: CASSRGTRPVEKLFF. The variable domain in full, with the rest retrieved from reference TRBV19 and TRBJ1-4, is DGGITQSPKYLFRKEGQNVTLSCEQNLNHDAMYWYRQDPGQGLRLIYYSQIVNDFQKGDIAEGYSVSREKKESFPLTVTSAQKNPTAFYLCASSRGTRPVEKLFFGSGTQLSVL.